These 11 T cell receptor beta chains share one sample of origin, sequenced in a study of blood T cell repertoires in COVID-19. Repertoires were generated with immunoSEQ multiplex PCR, while TCRdb's copy carries only in-frame clones and drops some. Of under 200,000 clones in the sample, approximately 80% were seen once. Material: PBMCs or T cells enriched from blood (not recorded which). The origin of the receptors is a man aged 45-65 years who had recovered from COVID-19.

This clone was recorded only once. V and J are TRBV7-8 and TRBJ1-1; no definite D call. V lost 5 bases and J 1 base, leaving 11 bases between the germline ends. This CDR3 is 14 amino acids long. CDR1 and CDR2 (germline): SGHVS, FQNEAQ. The chain's CDR3 is CASSEQAQNTEAFF. The CDR3, as DNA: TGTGCCAGCAGCGAGCAGGCGCAGAACACTGAAGCTTTCTTT.

CDR3 sequence (DNA): TGTGCCAGCTGTCGGGATTCCTTAGGGCAACAGTTCTTC. Residues: CASCRDSLGQQFF. The V and J genes are TRBV6-5 and TRBJ2-1, with D possibly being TRBD2 (5 bases). The V and J ends lost 8 bases and 13 bases respectively, with 21 bases between them. The CDR3 extends over 13 amino acids. The germline gives CDR1 MNHEY, CDR2 SVGAGI.

The chain is built from TRBV19 and TRBJ1-2, with D possibly being TRBD1 (6 bases). Between the trimmed V and J ends, which lost 7 bases and 8 bases, there was a span of 11 bases. This CDR3 has 11 residues. CDR1 and CDR2 from the germline V gene are LNHDA and SQIVND (reference sequence). In DNA, the CDR3 is TGTGCCAGTATGGGGGCGCGAGGCTACACCTTC. It translates to CASMGARGYTF.

The V gene is TRBV7-8, the J gene TRBJ2-7; TRBD2 aligns across 8 bases. V was clipped by 2 bases and J by 4 bases; unmatched bases: 10. The CDR3 runs to 16 residues. The germline gives CDR1 SGHVS, CDR2 FQNEAQ. CDR3 region: CASSLTSAGGTYEQYF. In DNA form, the CDR3 reads TGTGCCAGCAGCTTAACGTCTGCGGGGGGAACGTACGAGCAGTACTTC. Looking up the rest from reference TRBV7-8 and TRBJ2-7 gives the full variable domain: GAGVSQSPRYKVAKRGQDVALRCDPISGHVSLFWYQQALGQGPEFLTYFQNEAQLDKSGLPSDRFFAERPEGSVSTLKIQRTQQEDSAVYLCASSLTSAGGTYEQYFGPGTRLTVT.

This clone was counted a single time. The V gene is TRBV7-9, the J gene TRBJ2-1; 8 nucleotides agree with TRBD2. With V trimmed by 6 bases and J by 7 bases, 5 bases remained unmatched. Germline-derived CDR1 and CDR2 are SEHNR and FQNEAQ (reference sequence). This CDR3 region has 13 residues. This CDR3 reads CASRGLVPNEQFF. In nucleotides, the CDR3 is TGTGCCAGCAGGGGACTAGTTCCTAATGAGCAGTTCTTC.

The chain carries TRBV5-1 and TRBJ1-6; weak D call: TRBD1 (5 bases). The CDR3 length is 14 residues. Germline values: CDR1 SGHRS, CDR2 YFSETQ. Trimming pared 4 bases from V and 14 bases from J, leaving 19 bases between. CDR3 in DNA: TGCGCCAGCAGCCCAACGGGGGAACGCGGGGCCCTCCACTTT. Amino acids: CASSPTGERGALHF.

The rearrangement links TRBV6-6 to TRBJ1-5, with TRBD1 as a possible D gene (6 bases). This CDR3 has 14 amino acids. V was trimmed by 6 bases and J by 7 bases, leaving 16 bases between them. The germline V gene encodes CDR1 MNHNY and CDR2 SVGAGI (reference sequence). The CDR3 DNA reads TGTGCCAGCAGCCTCCCAGGACAGACCCAGCCCCAGCATTTT. Amino acid sequence: CASSLPGQTQPQHF.

The chain joins TRBV4-1 to TRBJ2-1, with 9 bases fitting TRBD1. The germline V gene has CDR1 MGHRA and CDR2 YSYEKL. V shed 1 base and J 7 bases; nucleotides not matched to a gene: 5. The CDR3 is made up of 15 amino acids. Written as DNA, the CDR3 is TGCGCCAGCAGCCAAGGGGACAGGGTTTCGAATGAGCAGTTCTTC. It yields the protein CASSQGDRVSNEQFF.

The chain employs TRBV14 and TRBJ1-1; D is undetermined. CDR3 length equals 13 residues. V lost 4 bases to trimming and J lost 7 bases, with 13 bases between them. CDR1 SGHDN and CDR2 FVKESK come from the germline V gene. The CDR3, as DNA: TGTGCCAGCAGCCCCCAACGGGAACTTGAAGCTTTCTTT. Its translation: CASSPQRELEAFF.

The V gene is TRBV5-8, the J gene TRBJ2-5; 12 positions match TRBD2. The J segment lost 4 bases and the V segment lost 5 bases, leaving 15 bases of the junction unmatched. Germline CDR1 is SGHTS and CDR2 is YDEGEE. The CDR3 covers 18 residues. CDR3 in amino acids: CASSFGVTGLAGLETQYF. The CDR3, as DNA: TGTGCCAGCAGTTTCGGAGTGACAGGACTAGCGGGGTTAGAGACCCAGTACTTC.

The rearrangement joins TRBV5-5 to TRBJ1-2, with TRBD1 as a possible D gene (5 bases). This CDR3 region has 13 residues. V was pared by 0 bases and J by 7 bases, with 10 bases between. From germline, CDR1 is SGHKS and CDR2 YYEKEE (reference sequence). CDR3 nucleotide sequence: TGTGCCAGCAGCTTGGGACAGTTGGCTGGCTACACCTTC. It is translated as CASSLGQLAGYTF.